This TCR beta chain was obtained from a study of T cells in Graves' hyperthyroidism and ophthalmopathy. RNA transcripts served as the template for amplifying TCR beta CDR3 regions. A set of HTBI primers served as the primers for a first-round RT-PCR of the TCR CDR3. TCRdb called the multiplex PCR reads again in MiXCR, with one record for every CDR3 protein. Among about 500,000 distinct CDR3 sequences, about 15% were seen once, and the ten largest hold 29%. This clonotype was observed at least ten times. CDR1 is GTSNPN, CDR2 SVGIG, per germline (reference sequence). The CDR3 runs to 13 residues. V was cut by 2 bases and J by 3 bases, with 7 bases left in between. Exclusion followed for patients with uncontrolled infection, other autoimmune disease, pregnancy or lactation. PBMCs were derived from around 10 ml fresh peripheral blood.

The chain couples TRBV30 to TRBJ2-2; D uncertain. The sample comprised blood. The sequence was collected from a woman aged 30 to 39 with Graves' ophthalmopathy. The CDR3 DNA follows: TGTGCCTGGAGTTATGGGGACACCGGGGAGCTGTTTTTT. Translating it yields CAWSYGDTGELFF. The full variable domain, in which reference TRBV30 and TRBJ2-2 provide the parts outside the CDR3, is SQTIHQWPATLVQPVGSPLSLECTVEGTSNPNLYWYRQAAGRGLQLLFYSVGIGQISSEVPQNLSASRPQDRQFILSSKKLLLSDSGFYLCAWSYGDTGELFFGEGSRLTVL.